The next 4 T cell receptor beta chains were all read from a single sample in a study of blood T cells in healthy people across ages. It was with a sample-barcoded 5' primer and a J-beta primer mix that a second PCR of roughly 7 to 12 cycles was run. TCRdb processed the 5' RACE reads anew with MiXCR; each CDR3 protein has one entry. Among 780,000 or so distinct CDR3 sequences listed, just over 55% were seen once. Input material: blood. Receptors were obtained from a man aged 35 to 55 in good health.

The chain uses TRBV27 and TRBJ1-1; D is perhaps TRBD1 (5 bases). V lost 3 bases to trimming and J lost 5 bases, with 13 bases between them. The CDR3 extends over 14 amino acids. CDR1 and CDR2 (germline): MNHEY, SMNVEV (reference sequence). The CDR3 sequence is CASSLGGGRTEAFF. Here the CDR3 DNA reads TGTGCCAGCAGTTTGGGGGGTGGTCGGACTGAAGCTTTCTTT.

The chain combines TRBV12-1 with TRBJ2-7; the D call of TRBD1 is as the table states it, not checked on the DNA. TRBV12-1 is a listed pseudogene. The CDR3 extends over 15 amino acids. CDR3 DNA: TGTGCCAGCAGCTTTGCGCCCGACAGGGGACAAGGGCAGTACTTC. Its protein product is CASSFAPDRGQGQYF.

This clonotype was seen a handful of times. The J gene is TRBJ2-7, the V gene TRBV18, with D unresolved. V was clipped by 0 bases and J by 9 bases, with 12 bases between them. Germline V gives CDR1 KGHSH, CDR2 LQKENI. The length of the CDR3 is 13 residues. The CDR3 region is CASSPPVTNRQYF. The CDR3 coding sequence is TGTGCCAGCTCACCACCCGTGACAAATAGGCAGTACTTC.

DNA for the CDR3: TGTGCCAGCAGCTTACTAGCGGGAGGGGTAACCTACAATGAGCAGTTCTTC. It specifies CASSLLAGGVTYNEQFF. The chain links TRBV7-3 to TRBJ2-1; the match to TRBD2 covers 12 bases. The CDR3 runs to 17 residues. With 2 bases clipped from V and 2 bases from J, the junction kept 4 bases outside the gene matches. The V gene's germline CDR1 is SGHTA and CDR2 FQGTGA.